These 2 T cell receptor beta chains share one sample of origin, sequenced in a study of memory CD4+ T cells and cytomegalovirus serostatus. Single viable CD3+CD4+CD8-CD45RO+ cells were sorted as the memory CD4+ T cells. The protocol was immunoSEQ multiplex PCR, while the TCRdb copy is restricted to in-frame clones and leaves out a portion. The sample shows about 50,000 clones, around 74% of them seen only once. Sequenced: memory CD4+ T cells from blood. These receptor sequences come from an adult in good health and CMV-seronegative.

The CDR3 DNA sequence: TGTGCCAGCAGCCATACTAGCGGGGGACCATTCCAAGAGACCCAGTACTTC. It specifies CASSHTSGGPFQETQYF. The rearrangement links TRBV7-2 to TRBJ2-5; 11 bases match TRBD2. The CDR3 runs to 17 residues. Losses at the gene ends were 5 bases for V and 1 base for J; bases not matched to a gene: 9. Germline V gene lookup returns CDR1 SGHTA and CDR2 FQGNSA.

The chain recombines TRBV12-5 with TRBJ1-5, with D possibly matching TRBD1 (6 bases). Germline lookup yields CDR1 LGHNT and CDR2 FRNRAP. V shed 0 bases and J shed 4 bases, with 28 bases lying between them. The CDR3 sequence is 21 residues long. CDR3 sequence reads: CASGLVPPKNLTGIRNQPQHF. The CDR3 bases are TGTGCTAGTGGTTTGGTCCCTCCTAAAAACCTAACAGGGATTCGTAATCAGCCCCAGCATTTT. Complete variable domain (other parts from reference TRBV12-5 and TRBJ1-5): DARVTQTPRHKVTEMGQEVTMRCQPILGHNTVFWYRQTMMQGLELLAYFRNRAPLDDSGMPKDRFSAEMPDATLATLKIQPSEPRDSAVYFCASGLVPPKNLTGIRNQPQHFGDGTRLSIL.